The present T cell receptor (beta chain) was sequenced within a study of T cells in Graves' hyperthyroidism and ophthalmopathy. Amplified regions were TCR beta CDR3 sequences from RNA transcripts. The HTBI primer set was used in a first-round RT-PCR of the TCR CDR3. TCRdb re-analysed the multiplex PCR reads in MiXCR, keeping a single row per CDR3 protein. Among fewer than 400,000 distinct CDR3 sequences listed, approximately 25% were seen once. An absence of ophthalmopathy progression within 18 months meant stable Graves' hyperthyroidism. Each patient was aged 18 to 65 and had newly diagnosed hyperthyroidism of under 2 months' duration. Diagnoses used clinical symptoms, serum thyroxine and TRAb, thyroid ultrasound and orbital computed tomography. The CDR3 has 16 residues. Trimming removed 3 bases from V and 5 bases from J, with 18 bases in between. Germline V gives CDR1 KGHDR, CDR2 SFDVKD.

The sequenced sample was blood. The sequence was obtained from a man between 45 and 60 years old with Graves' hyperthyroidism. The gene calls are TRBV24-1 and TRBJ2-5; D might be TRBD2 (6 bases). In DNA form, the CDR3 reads TGTGCCACCAGTGATCCGTCTGGAGGGGCAGAGGAGACCCAGTACTTC. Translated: CATSDPSGGAEETQYF.